One and the same sample provided the 5 T cell receptor beta chains below, sequenced in a study of T-cell memory formation after mild COVID-19 (dated by TCRdb to about 2021). Libraries were built with 5' RACE. Sequencing was performed on an Illumina NovaSeq 6000. TCRdb passed the public sequencing reads through fastp at Q25 and MiXCR, retaining productive beta sequences. Entries that share a CDR3 protein sequence are merged under the most common genes and DNA. Across this sample there are about 350,000 distinct CDR3 sequences, with roughly an eighth seen only once. The biggest ten clones account for about 20% of the sample. The sequenced sample was PBMCs or a T cell subset sorted from them (not recorded which). These TCRs come from a man aged 18-30 years who had mild COVID-19 (a few samples of this study predate the infection). The sample titles of this study are shuffled in the database, so cell type and time point are left out; the donor was told from shared clones.

In its sample, this clonotype was seen many times. The CDR3 DNA is TGTGCCACCAGTGATTTGGACAGGGACACCGGGGAGCTGTTTTTT. This translates into CATSDLDRDTGELFF. The J gene is TRBJ2-2, the V gene TRBV24-1, with 7 bases matching TRBD1. Trimming cost V 0 bases and J 3 bases; bases outside gene matches: 0. Germline values: CDR1 KGHDR, CDR2 SFDVKD. There are 15 residues in the CDR3.

This clonotype was seen ten or more times. The chain links TRBV7-2 to TRBJ2-3; 10 positions match TRBD2. The CDR3 contains 16 residues. Germline CDR1 SGHTA, CDR2 FQGNSA. V lost 5 bases to trimming and J lost 6 bases; unmatched junction nucleotides: 11. CDR3 nucleotide sequence: TGTGCCAGCAGCCCCCGGGAGCGGGGGGGCCTGGATACGCAGTATTTT. Encoded protein: CASSPRERGGLDTQYF.

The table lists this clonotype with a few counts. This sequence joins TRBV5-4 and TRBJ2-3; 8 positions match TRBD2. V gave up 0 bases and J gave up 2 bases; unmatched junction bases: 5. The CDR3 consists of 16 residues. CDR1 and CDR2 from the germline V gene are SGHNT and YYREEE (reference sequence). CDR3 region: CASSLARGGLTDTQYF. The CDR3 nucleotides read TGTGCCAGCAGCTTGGCCCGGGGGGGGCTCACAGATACGCAGTATTTT.

This clonotype has just one count. The chain couples TRBV10-3 to TRBJ2-7; 10 positions agree with TRBD1. Trimming cost V 4 bases and J 0 bases; bases outside gene matches: 3. The V gene's germline CDR1 is ENHRY and CDR2 SYGVKD. The CDR3 is made up of 15 amino acids. CDR3 sequence reads: CAISAWTGGSYEQYV. CDR3 in DNA: TGTGCCATCAGTGCCTGGACAGGGGGCTCCTACGAGCAGTACGTC.

V is TRBV27 and J is TRBJ2-3, with 12 bases matching TRBD1. The CDR3 length is 16 residues. Trimming took 5 bases from V and 6 from J; bases not matched to a gene: 9. The germline CDR1 and CDR2 sequences are MNHEY and SMNVEV (reference sequence). CDR3 amino acids: CASSVRDRGRGDTQYF. The CDR3 nucleotides are TGTGCCAGCAGTGTACGGGACAGGGGGCGTGGGGATACGCAGTATTTT.